Below, 21 T cell receptor beta chains from the same sample are listed, as sequenced in a study of T-cell reconstitution after alpha-beta-depleted transplantation in children. The authors prepared the TCRbeta library with unique molecular identifiers. TCRdb reprocessed the PCR reads via MiXCR and lists one record per CDR3 protein. The table has approximately 170,000 distinct CDR3 sequences, 8.5% to 14% seen once; the top ten hold roughly 13%. The sequencing here drew on PBMCs, taken before TCRalphabeta/CD19-depleted stem cell transplant. Receptor source: a boy between 2 and 10 years old with acute myeloid leukemia, due to receive a stem cell transplant.

This clonotype appeared many times. The V call is TRBV10-3, the J call TRBJ2-5; 7 bases are a match to TRBD2. CDR1 and CDR2 from the germline V gene are ENHRY and SYGVKD. The CDR3 is 14 amino acids. Trimming removed 6 bases from V and 0 bases from J; junction bases left unmatched: 4. The CDR3 coding sequence is TGTGCCATCAGGCCTCTAGCGGACCAAGAGACCCAGTACTTC. Translation gives CAIRPLADQETQYF.

This clonotype was observed a single time. This chain uses TRBV20-1 with TRBJ1-1; 7 bases agree with TRBD1. V shed 6 bases and J 7 bases; nucleotides not matched to a gene: 8. Germline CDR1 DFQATT, CDR2 SNEGSKA (reference sequence). The CDR3 totals 12 residues. CDR3 residues: CSAHRGKDEAFF. The CDR3 region has the DNA TGCAGTGCCCACAGGGGCAAGGATGAAGCTTTCTTT.

The chain employs TRBV5-1 and TRBJ2-2; TRBD1 might be the D (5 bases). CDR1 and CDR2 from the germline V gene are SGHRS and YFSETQ. The CDR3 spans 15 residues. The ends were cut back, 4 bases at V and 1 base at J, with 11 bases in the middle. CDR3 DNA sequence: TGCGCCAGCAGCCGCCTACAGGAGAACACCGGGGAGCTGTTTTTT. Amino acids: CASSRLQENTGELFF.

This clonotype showed up just a few times. The genes are TRBV4-1 and TRBJ2-7; TRBD2 agrees at 10 bases. The CDR3 is 15 amino acids. The germline CDR1 and CDR2 sequences are MGHRA and YSYEKL. The junction had 8 bases not matched to a gene; V was cut back by 0 bases and J by 9 bases. DNA of the CDR3: TGCGCCAGCAGCCAAGATAGGACTAGCGGTAGCGGGCAGTACTTC. Its protein is CASSQDRTSGSGQYF.

Concerning this clonotype: This sequence may be a read error, since a much larger clone differs from it by one base. The rearrangement joins TRBV20-1 to TRBJ2-1, with 14 bases lining up with TRBD2. The CDR3 has 16 amino acids. Germline-derived CDR1 and CDR2 are DFQATT and SNEGSKA (reference sequence). CDR3 nucleotides: TGCTGTGCTAGGAGACTAGCGGGAGGGCCCTACAATGAGCAGTTCTTC. Encoded protein: CCARRLAGGPYNEQFF.

The chain couples TRBV3-1 to TRBJ2-1, with a possible D match to TRBD2 (5 bases). The germline V gene encodes CDR1 LGHDT and CDR2 YNNKEL (reference sequence). The CDR3 length is 18 residues. Trimming took off 10 bases at V and 6 bases at J, with 31 bases between the two ends. Here the CDR3 DNA reads TGTGCCACCACCCAAGATTGGTCGAGGGTTCCTACTTCCAATGAGCAGTTCTTC. Residues: CATTQDWSRVPTSNEQFF.

This clonotype appeared many times. The gene calls are TRBV7-9 and TRBJ2-4; TRBD2 matches at 9 bases. Per germline, CDR1 SEHNR and CDR2 FQNEAQ (reference sequence). V lost 3 bases and J lost 8; bases outside the gene matches: 5. The CDR3 is 14 residues long. The CDR3 reads CASSFRGRGDIQYF. The CDR3 DNA is TGTGCCAGCAGCTTTCGCGGGAGGGGGGACATTCAGTACTTC. The full variable domain, its missing parts supplied by reference TRBV7-9 and TRBJ2-4, is DTGVSQNPRHKITKRGQNVTFRCDPISEHNRLYWYRQTLGQGPEFLTYFQNEAQLEKSRLLSDRFSAERPKGSFSTLEIQRTEQGDSAMYLCASSFRGRGDIQYFGAGTRLSVL.

In this sample, this clonotype turned up many times. The J gene is TRBJ1-1, the V gene TRBV7-9, with a possible D match to TRBD1 (6 bases). There are 14 residues in the CDR3. The germline gives CDR1 SEHNR, CDR2 FQNEAQ (reference sequence). V was cut by 0 bases and J by 2 bases, with 7 bases left in between. CDR3 coding DNA: TGTGCCAGCAGCTTAGCGGACAGTAACACTGAAGCTTTCTTT. This encodes CASSLADSNTEAFF.

In its sample, this clonotype was seen many times. The V call is TRBV29-1, the J call TRBJ2-5, with D tentatively TRBD2 (6 bases). Germline V gene sequence: CDR1 SQVTM, CDR2 ANQGSEA. The CDR3 runs to 16 residues. V was pared by 1 base and J by 4 bases, with 19 bases between. The CDR3 here is CSVEVVAGPLGETQYF. CDR3 nucleotide sequence: TGCAGCGTTGAAGTCGTGGCGGGACCGTTGGGAGAGACCCAGTACTTC.

This clonotype occurred many times. The chain uses TRBV12-3 or TRBV12-4 and TRBJ1-2; D uncertain. This CDR3 is 13 amino acids long. The V and J ends lost 7 bases and 2 bases respectively, with 11 bases between them. Here the CDR3 DNA reads TGTGCCAGCACCCGTTACGGGAACTATGGCTACACCTTC. Translation gives CASTRYGNYGYTF.

The chain joins TRBV7-3 to TRBJ1-6; the D is unclear. The CDR3 runs 12 residues. CDR1 and CDR2 from the germline V gene are SGHTA and FQGTGA. V lost 6 bases and J lost 7, with 7 bases in between. CDR3 amino acids: CASRETNSPLHF. The CDR3 coding sequence is TGTGCCAGCAGGGAAACCAATTCACCCCTCCACTTT.

This clonotype was observed at least ten times. The rearrangement uses TRBV12-3 or TRBV12-4 and TRBJ2-5; possible D gene TRBD2, 6 bases. The CDR3 totals 15 residues. The V gene lost 4 bases and the J gene lost 1 base, with 13 bases spanning the gap. The CDR3: CASSSPRDFQETQYF. The CDR3 region has the DNA TGTGCCAGCAGTTCACCAAGGGACTTCCAAGAGACCCAGTACTTC.

Ten or more counts support this clonotype. The chain is built from TRBV30 and TRBJ2-1; D is ambiguous. Germline V gene lookup returns CDR1 GTSNPN and CDR2 SVGIG (reference sequence). Trimming removed 4 bases from V and 6 bases from J, with 4 bases in between. The CDR3 runs 10 residues. The CDR3 is CAWKGNEQFF. The CDR3 DNA reads as TGTGCCTGGAAGGGCAATGAGCAGTTCTTC.

The sample holds many counts of this clonotype. The genes are TRBV19 and TRBJ1-2; 9 nucleotides match TRBD1. The CDR3 is made up of 13 amino acids. CDR1 and CDR2 (germline): LNHDA, SQIVND (reference sequence). V was pared by 7 bases and J by 6 bases, with 6 bases of the junction left unmatched. Here the CDR3 DNA reads TGTGCCAGTAATCGGGACAGGGTGGATGGCTACACCTTC. Residues: CASNRDRVDGYTF.

This clonotype was seen ten or more times. V gene TRBV9 combines with J gene TRBJ2-7; TRBD1 matches 7 bases. CDR3 length: 14 residues. Germline lookup yields CDR1 SGDLS and CDR2 YYNGEE. The junction had 4 bases not matched to a gene; V was cut back by 2 bases and J by 2 bases. The CDR3 DNA is TGTGCCAGCAGCGTCCAGGGGGATCCCTACGAGCAGTACTTC. It is translated as CASSVQGDPYEQYF.

For this clonotype: A much larger clonotype is one base distant, so this may be a read error. The chain links TRBV7-6 to TRBJ2-2; D possibly corresponds to TRBD2 (5 bases). Per the germline V gene, CDR1 is SGHVS and CDR2 is FNYEAQ. The CDR3 totals 16 residues. CDR3 protein: CASSLEAGGGPGEQFF. CDR3 DNA sequence: TGTGCCAGCAGCTTAGAGGCGGGTGGAGGCCCCGGGGAGCAGTTTTTT.

This clonotype came up many times. The J gene is TRBJ2-5, the V gene TRBV2; a possible D gene is TRBD2 (5 bases). Germline assignment: CDR1 SNHLY and CDR2 FYNNEI. CDR3 length equals 15 residues. Between the trimmed V and J ends, which lost 7 bases and 4 bases, there was a span of 19 bases. The CDR3: CASTLGNGMAETQYF. CDR3 coding DNA: TGTGCCAGCACCCTAGGAAACGGGATGGCAGAGACCCAGTACTTC.

The chain is built from TRBV11-1 and TRBJ2-1; 14 bases agree with TRBD2. CDR1 SGHAT and CDR2 FQDESV come from the germline V gene (reference sequence). The CDR3 extends over 21 amino acids. V dropped 1 base and J dropped 6; count of bases not matched to a gene: 17. CDR3 amino acids: CASSLGYYGTSGSMPLNEQFF. Here the CDR3 DNA reads TGTGCCAGCAGCTTAGGCTATTACGGGACTAGCGGGAGTATGCCCCTCAATGAGCAGTTCTTC.

This clonotype was seen a handful of times. The rearrangement uses TRBV7-9 and TRBJ2-7, with D tentatively TRBD2 (5 bases). Trimming took 5 bases from V and 0 from J, leaving 11 bases between them. CDR1 is SEHNR, CDR2 FQNEAQ, per germline (reference sequence). The CDR3 consists of 14 residues. This CDR3 reads CASSPLGVSYEQYF. The CDR3 DNA reads TGTGCCAGCAGCCCCCTCGGGGTCTCCTACGAGCAGTACTTC.

The chain is built from TRBV5-1 and TRBJ2-1; 7 nucleotides match TRBD2. Germline trimming cut 4 bases from V and 7 bases from J; bases unmatched to any gene: 14. The CDR3 consists of 16 residues. In germline, CDR1 is SGHRS, CDR2 YFSETQ. The CDR3 region has the DNA TGCGCCAGCAGCGGCCTGATTGGCGGGAGTGTAAATGAGCAGTTCTTC. Amino acids: CASSGLIGGSVNEQFF.

This clonotype was observed at least ten times. The J gene is TRBJ2-1, the V gene TRBV5-1, with D perhaps TRBD2 (5 bases). Trimming pared 0 bases from V and 8 bases from J, leaving 6 bases between. The CDR3 has 12 amino acids. Germline loops: CDR1 SGHRS, CDR2 YFSETQ. The CDR3 sequence is CASSLERDEQFF. The CDR3 nucleotides are TGCGCCAGCAGCTTGGAGAGGGATGAGCAGTTCTTC.